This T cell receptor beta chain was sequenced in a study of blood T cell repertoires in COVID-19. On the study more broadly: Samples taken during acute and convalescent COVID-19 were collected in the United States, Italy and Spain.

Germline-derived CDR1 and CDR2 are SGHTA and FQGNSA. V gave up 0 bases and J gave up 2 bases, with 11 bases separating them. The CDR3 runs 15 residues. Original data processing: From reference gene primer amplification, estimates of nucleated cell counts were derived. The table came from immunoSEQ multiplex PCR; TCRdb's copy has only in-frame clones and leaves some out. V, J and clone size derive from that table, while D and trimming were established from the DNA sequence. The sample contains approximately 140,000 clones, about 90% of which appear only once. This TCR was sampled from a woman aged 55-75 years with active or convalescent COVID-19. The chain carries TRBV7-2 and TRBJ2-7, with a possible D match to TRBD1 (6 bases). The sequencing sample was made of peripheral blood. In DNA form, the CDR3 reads TGTGCCAGCAGCTTAGCGGCCTCAGGGGCCTACGAGCAGTACTTC. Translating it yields CASSLAASGAYEQYF. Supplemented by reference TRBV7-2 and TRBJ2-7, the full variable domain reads GAGVSQSPSNKVTEKGKDVELRCDPISGHTALYWYRQSLGQGLEFLIYFQGNSAPDKSGLPSDRFSAERTGGSVSTLTIQRTQQEDSAVYLCASSLAASGAYEQYFGPGTRLTVT.